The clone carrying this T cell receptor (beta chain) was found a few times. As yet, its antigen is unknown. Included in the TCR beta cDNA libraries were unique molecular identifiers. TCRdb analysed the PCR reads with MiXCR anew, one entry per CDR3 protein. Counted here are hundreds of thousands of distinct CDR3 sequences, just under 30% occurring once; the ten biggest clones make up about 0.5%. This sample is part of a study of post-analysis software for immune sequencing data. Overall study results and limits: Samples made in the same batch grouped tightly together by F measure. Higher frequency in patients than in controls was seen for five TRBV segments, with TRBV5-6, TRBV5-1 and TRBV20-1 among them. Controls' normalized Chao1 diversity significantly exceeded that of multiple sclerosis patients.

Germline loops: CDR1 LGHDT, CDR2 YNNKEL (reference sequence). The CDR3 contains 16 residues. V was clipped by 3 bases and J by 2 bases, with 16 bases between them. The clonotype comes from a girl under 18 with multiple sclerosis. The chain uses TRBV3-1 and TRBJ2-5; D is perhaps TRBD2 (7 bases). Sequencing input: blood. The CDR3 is CASSHLPGGLQETQYF. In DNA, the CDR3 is TGTGCCAGCAGCCACCTACCCGGGGGGCTGCAAGAGACCCAGTACTTC.